This T cell receptor beta chain was recorded in a study of cytomegalovirus exposure and HLA in healthy donors. Germline V gene sequence: CDR1 SGHNT, CDR2 YYREEE (reference sequence). V was clipped by 3 bases and J by 4 bases; unmatched bases: 16. This CDR3 contains 18 residues. The PCR was carried out with 60 Vbeta primers and 13 Jbeta primers. Some clones are missing from TCRdb's copy, which holds only in-frame ones; the method was immunoSEQ multiplex PCR. The repertoire holds approximately 140,000 clones, with about 79% as singletons. This clonotype was sampled from a middle-aged man in good health and CMV-seropositive. Sequencing input: PBMCs. V and J are TRBV5-4 and TRBJ2-3; 8 nucleotides line up with TRBD2. The CDR3 bases are TGTGCCAGCAGCTACTTGGGGTTCCAGCGGGGGCGTGCAGATACGCAGTATTTT. As protein: CASSYLGFQRGRADTQYF.